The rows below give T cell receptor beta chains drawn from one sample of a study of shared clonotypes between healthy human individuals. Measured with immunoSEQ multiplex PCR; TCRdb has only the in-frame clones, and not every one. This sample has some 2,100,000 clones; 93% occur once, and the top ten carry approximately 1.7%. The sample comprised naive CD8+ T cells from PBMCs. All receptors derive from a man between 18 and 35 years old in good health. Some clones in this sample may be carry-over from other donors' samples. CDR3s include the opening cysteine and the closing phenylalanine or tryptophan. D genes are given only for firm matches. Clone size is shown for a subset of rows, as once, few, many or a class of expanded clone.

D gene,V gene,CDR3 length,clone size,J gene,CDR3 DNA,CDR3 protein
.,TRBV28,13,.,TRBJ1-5,TGTGCCAGCAGACGATACATCTCTCAGCCCCAGCATTTT,CASRRYISQPQHF
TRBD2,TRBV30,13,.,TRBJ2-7,TGTGCCTGGAGTGGGGGAGGGTCCTACGAGCAGTACTTC,CAWSGGGSYEQYF
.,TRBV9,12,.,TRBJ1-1,TGTGCCAGCAGCGTAGGAGGCGGGTTGGCTTTCTTT,CASSVGGGLAFF
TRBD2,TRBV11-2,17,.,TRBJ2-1,TGTGCCAGCAGCACAAGATCCGGGACTAGCGGCTACAATGAGCAGTTCTTC,CASSTRSGTSGYNEQFF
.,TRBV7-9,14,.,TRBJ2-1,TGTGCCAGCAGCTTAGGATCAAGCTCCAATGAGCAGTTCTTC,CASSLGSSSNEQFF
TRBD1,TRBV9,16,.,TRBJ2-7,TGTGCCAGCAGCGTCGGCCCGGGGACAGGGGTGGGGGAGCAGTACTTC,CASSVGPGTGVGEQYF
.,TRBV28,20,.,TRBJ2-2,TGTGCCAGCAGTTTACCCCCCCTAATCAGGACCCCGGGGGACACCGGGGAGCTGTTTTTT,CASSLPPLIRTPGDTGELFF
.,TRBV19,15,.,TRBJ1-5,TGTGCCAGTAGTATTCTCAGGGATCGTGGTCAGCCCCAGCATTTT,CASSILRDRGQPQHF
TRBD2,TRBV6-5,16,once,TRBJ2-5,TGTGCCAGCAGTTACTCGTTTGGCGGGAGAAAAGAGACCCAGTACTTC,CASSYSFGGRKETQYF
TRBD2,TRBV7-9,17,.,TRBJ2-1,TGTGCCAGCAGCACCGGGACTAGCGGGAGGGATTACAATGAGCAGTTCTTC,CASSTGTSGRDYNEQFF
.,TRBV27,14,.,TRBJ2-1,TGTGCCAGCAGTTTATCGTACGGATACAATGAGCAGTTCTTC,CASSLSYGYNEQFF
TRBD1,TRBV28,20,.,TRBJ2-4,TGTGCCAGCAGTTTCTCCATAAACCTCAGAGGGGGCTCGGTTTGGAACATTCAGTACTTC,CASSFSINLRGGSVWNIQYF
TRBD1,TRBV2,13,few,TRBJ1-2,TGTGCCAGTCAGGGACAGGGGGACTATGGCTACACCTTC,CASQGQGDYGYTF
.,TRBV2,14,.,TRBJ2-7,TGTGCCAGCAGTGAACCCTGGCGAGGGGACGAGCAGTACTTC,CASSEPWRGDEQYF
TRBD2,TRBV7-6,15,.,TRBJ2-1,TGTGCCAGCAGTGACCTAGCGGTTCCCTACAATGAGCAGTTCTTC,CASSDLAVPYNEQFF
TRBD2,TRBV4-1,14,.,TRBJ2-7,TGCGCCAGCAGCCAACCTAGCGGGAGTTACGAGCAGTACTTC,CASSQPSGSYEQYF
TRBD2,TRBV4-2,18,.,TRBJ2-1,TGTGCCAGCAGCCAAGGACTAGCGGGAGGGCCGGGTTACAATGAGCAGTTCTTC,CASSQGLAGGPGYNEQFF
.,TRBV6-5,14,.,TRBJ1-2,TGTGCCAGCAGCCTCAGGGGAGAGGTCTATGGCTACACCTTC,CASSLRGEVYGYTF
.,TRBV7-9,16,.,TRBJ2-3,TGTGCCAGCAGCTGGGACTTCTCTATCCACCCGTATACGCAGTATTTT,CASSWDFSIHPYTQYF
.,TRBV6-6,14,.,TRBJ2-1,TGTGCCAGCAGTTACCCCCCGGCCAACAATGAGCAGTTCTTC,CASSYPPANNEQFF
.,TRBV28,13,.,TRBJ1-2,TGTGCCAGCAGTAACAACCGAAAACAGGGCTACACCTTC,CASSNNRKQGYTF
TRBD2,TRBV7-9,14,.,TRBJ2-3,TGTGCCAGCGCCGTTGCGGGAGGGACAGATACGCAGTATTTT,CASAVAGGTDTQYF
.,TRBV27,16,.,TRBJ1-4,TGTGCCAGCAGTTTATCCGGTTGGAGAGGAAATGAAAAACTGTTTTTT,CASSLSGWRGNEKLFF
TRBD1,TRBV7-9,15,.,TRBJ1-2,TGTGCCAGCAGCTCCGGGACAGGGGGCGCCTTTGGCTACACCTTC,CASSSGTGGAFGYTF
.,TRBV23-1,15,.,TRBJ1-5,TGCGCCAGCAGTCAATCGCGTTATTCAAATCAGCCCCAGCATTTT,CASSQSRYSNQPQHF
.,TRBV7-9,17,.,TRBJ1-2,TGTGCCAGCAGCACCCCCCGGGGGACGGGGGACTACTATGGCTACACCTTC,CASSTPRGTGDYYGYTF
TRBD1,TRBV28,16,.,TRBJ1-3,TGTGCCAGCAGTTTTCCCGCGACAGGGCCTGGAAACACCATATATTTT,CASSFPATGPGNTIYF
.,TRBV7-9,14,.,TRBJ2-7,TGTGCCAGCAGCCATAACGACAGACCTTACGAGCAGTACTTC,CASSHNDRPYEQYF
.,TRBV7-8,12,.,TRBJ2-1,TGTGCCAGCAGCTTAGTCGTCGGTGAGCAGTTCTTC,CASSLVVGEQFF
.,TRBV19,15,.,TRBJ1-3,TGTGCCAGTAGTATGGGGTTTGGCTCTGGAAACACCATATATTTT,CASSMGFGSGNTIYF
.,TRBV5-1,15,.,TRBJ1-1,TGCGCCAGCAGCTTGGTTTTTCGGGACGGTGATGAAGCTTTCTTT,CASSLVFRDGDEAFF
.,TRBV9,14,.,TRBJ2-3,TGTGCCAGCAGCGTAGGGGGTGGGGCAGATACGCAGTATTTT,CASSVGGGADTQYF
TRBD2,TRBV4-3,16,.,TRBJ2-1,TGCGCCAGCAGCCAAGACCAGCGGGAGGCCTACAATGAGCAGTTCTTC,CASSQDQREAYNEQFF
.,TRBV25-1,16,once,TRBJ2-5,TGTGCCAGCAGTGAATTCCCCTCAGGGGAGGAAGAGACCCAGTACTTC,CASSEFPSGEEETQYF
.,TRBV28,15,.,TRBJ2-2,TGTGCCAGCAGTTTACGGGGCCTAGACACCGGGGAGCTGTTTTTT,CASSLRGLDTGELFF
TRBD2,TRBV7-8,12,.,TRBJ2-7,TGTGCCAGCAGCTTCGGGACTAGCGGAGAGTACTTC,CASSFGTSGEYF
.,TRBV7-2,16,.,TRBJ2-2,TGTGCCAGCAGCTTCTTGGGGGCGGTAAACACCGGGGAGCTGTTTTTT,CASSFLGAVNTGELFF
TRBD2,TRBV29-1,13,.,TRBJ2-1,TGCAGCGTCGGGTGGGGGAGGGAAAATGAGCAGTTCTTC,CSVGWGRENEQFF
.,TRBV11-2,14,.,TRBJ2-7,TGTGCCACCGGGCCGGGGGGCGTCTCCTACGAGCAGTACTTC,CATGPGGVSYEQYF